This TCR beta chain was captured by sequencing in a study of T-cell memory formation after mild COVID-19. Study summary: Clustering of TCRs was largely donor specific.

Trimming took 6 bases from V and 5 from J, leaving 14 bases between them. Germline V gives CDR1 MNHEY, CDR2 SVGAGI. This CDR3 is built from 14 residues. TCRdb analysed the 5' RACE reads with MiXCR anew, one entry per CDR3 protein. The sample includes 300,000 to 400,000 distinct CDR3 sequences, roughly 15% of them seen just once. The chain recombines TRBV6-5 with TRBJ2-1; the D gene could be TRBD1 or TRBD2 (5 bases each). The sequenced material came from PBMCs or a T cell subset sorted from them (not recorded which). The origin of this receptor is a young man who had mild COVID-19 (a few samples of this study predate the infection). Cell type and time point are not known. CDR3: CASSDRDANNEQFF. In nucleotides, the CDR3 is TGTGCCAGCAGCGACCGGGACGCAAACAATGAGCAGTTCTTC.